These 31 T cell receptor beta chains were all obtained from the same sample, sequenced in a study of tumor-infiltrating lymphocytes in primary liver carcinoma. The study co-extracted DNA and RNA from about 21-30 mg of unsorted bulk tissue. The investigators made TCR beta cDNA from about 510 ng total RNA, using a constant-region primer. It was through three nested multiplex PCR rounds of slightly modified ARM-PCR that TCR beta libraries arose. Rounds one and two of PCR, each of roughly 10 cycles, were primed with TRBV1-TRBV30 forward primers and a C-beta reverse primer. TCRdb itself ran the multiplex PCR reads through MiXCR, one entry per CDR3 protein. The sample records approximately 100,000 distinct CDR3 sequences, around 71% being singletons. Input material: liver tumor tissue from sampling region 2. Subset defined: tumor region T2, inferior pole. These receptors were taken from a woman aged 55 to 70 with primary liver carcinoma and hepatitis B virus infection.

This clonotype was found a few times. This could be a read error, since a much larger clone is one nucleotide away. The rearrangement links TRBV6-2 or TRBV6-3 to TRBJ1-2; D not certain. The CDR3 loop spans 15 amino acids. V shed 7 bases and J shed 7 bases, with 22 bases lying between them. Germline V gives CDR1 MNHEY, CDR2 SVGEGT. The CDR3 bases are TGTGCCAGCATTAACCCGGACCAGGCCTTAGGTGGCTACACCTTC. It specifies CASINPDQALGGYTF.

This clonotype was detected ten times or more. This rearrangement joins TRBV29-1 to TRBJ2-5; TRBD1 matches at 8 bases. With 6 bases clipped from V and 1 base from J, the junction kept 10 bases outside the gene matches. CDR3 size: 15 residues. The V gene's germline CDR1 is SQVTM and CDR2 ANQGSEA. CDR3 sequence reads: CSVTTGGTAQETQYF. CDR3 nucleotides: TGCAGCGTAACCACAGGGGGGACTGCCCAAGAGACCCAGTACTTC.

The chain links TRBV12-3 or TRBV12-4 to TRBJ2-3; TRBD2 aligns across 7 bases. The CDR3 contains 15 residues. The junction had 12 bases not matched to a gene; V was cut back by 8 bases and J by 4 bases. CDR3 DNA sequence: TGTGCCAGCGGTTCTGTGGGACTAACCGCAGATACGCAGTATTTT. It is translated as CASGSVGLTADTQYF.

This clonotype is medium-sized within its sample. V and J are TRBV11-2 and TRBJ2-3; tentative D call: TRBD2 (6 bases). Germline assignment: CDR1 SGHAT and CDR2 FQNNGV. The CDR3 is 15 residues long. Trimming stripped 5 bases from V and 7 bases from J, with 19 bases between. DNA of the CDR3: TGTGCCAGCAGCCTGATAGGGAGCGGGCGGAATACGCAGTATTTT. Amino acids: CASSLIGSGRNTQYF.

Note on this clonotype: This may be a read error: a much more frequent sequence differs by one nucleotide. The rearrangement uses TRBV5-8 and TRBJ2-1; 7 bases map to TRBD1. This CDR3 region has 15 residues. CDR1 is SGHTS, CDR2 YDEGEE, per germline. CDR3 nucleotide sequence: TGTGCCAGCAGCCCCCGGACAGGAAGAAACAATGAGGAGTTCTTC. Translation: CASSPRTGRNNEEFF. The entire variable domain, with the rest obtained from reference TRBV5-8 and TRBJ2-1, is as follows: EAGVTQSPTHLIKTRGQQATLRCSPISGHTSVYWYQQALGLGLQFLLWYDEGEERNRGNFPPRFSGRQFPNYSSELNVNALELEDSALYLCASSPRTGRNNEEFFGPGTRLTVL.

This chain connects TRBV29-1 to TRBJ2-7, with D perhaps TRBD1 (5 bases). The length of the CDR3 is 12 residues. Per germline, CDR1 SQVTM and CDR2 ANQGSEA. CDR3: CRAGPWGDEQYF. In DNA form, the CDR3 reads TGCAGAGCTGGCCCGTGGGGCGACGAGCAGTACTTC.

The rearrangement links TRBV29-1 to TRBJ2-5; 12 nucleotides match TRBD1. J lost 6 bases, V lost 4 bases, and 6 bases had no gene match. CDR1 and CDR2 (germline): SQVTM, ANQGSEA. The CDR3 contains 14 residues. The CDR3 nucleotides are TGCAGCGTTGTCGGGACAGGGGGCGCGCAGACCCAGTACTTC. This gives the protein CSVVGTGGAQTQYF.

The CDR3 region is CASRGCGNQPQHF. CDR3 nucleotide sequence: TGTGCCAGCAGGGGGTGTGGCAATCAGCCCCAGCATTTT. V usage is TRBV6-6 and J usage is TRBJ1-5; D not certain. The ends were cut back, 6 bases at V and 2 bases at J, with 8 bases in the middle. The CDR3 extends over 13 amino acids. CDR1 and CDR2 from the germline V gene are MNHNY and SVGAGI (reference sequence).

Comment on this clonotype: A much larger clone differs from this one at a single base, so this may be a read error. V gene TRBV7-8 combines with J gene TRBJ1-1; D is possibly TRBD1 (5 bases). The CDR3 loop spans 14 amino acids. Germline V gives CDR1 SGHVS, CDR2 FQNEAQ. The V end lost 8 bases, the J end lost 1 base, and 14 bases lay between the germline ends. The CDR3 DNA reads TGTGCCAGCCCGCCTGGGGGAGGGAACACTGAAGCTTTCTTT. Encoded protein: CASPPGGGNTEAFF.

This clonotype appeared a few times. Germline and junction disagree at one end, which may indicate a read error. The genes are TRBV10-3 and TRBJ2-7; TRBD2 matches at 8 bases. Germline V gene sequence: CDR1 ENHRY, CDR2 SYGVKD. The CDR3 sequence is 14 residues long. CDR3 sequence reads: CTISDSGLATEQYF. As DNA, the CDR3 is TGTACCATCAGTGACTCAGGACTAGCCACCGAGCAGTACTTC.

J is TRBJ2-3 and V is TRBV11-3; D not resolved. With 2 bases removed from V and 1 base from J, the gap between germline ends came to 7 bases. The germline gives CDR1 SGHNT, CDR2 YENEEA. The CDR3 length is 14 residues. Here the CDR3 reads CASSLWRCTDTQYF. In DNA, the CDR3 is TGTGCCAGCAGCTTATGGAGATGCACAGATACGCAGTATTTT.

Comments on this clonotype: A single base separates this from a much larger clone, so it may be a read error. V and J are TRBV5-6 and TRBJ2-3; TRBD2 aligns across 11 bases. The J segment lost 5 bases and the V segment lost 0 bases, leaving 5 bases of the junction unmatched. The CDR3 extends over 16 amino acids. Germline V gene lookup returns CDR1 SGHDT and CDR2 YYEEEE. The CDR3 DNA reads TGTGCCAGCAGCTTGGGGCCACTAGCGGGAGAAGATACGCAGTATTTT. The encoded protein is CASSLGPLAGEDTQYF.

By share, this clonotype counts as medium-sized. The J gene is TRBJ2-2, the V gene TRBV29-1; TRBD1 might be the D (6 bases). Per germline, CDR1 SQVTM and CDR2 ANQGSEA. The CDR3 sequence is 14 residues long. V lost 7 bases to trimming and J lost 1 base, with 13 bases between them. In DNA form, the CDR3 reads TGCAGCGCAACAGGGCTTCTGAACACCGGGGAGCTGTTTTTT. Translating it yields CSATGLLNTGELFF.

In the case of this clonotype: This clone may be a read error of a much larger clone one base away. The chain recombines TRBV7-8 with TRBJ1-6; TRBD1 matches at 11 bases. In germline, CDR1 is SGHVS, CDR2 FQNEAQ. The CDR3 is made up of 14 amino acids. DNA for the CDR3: TGTGCCAGCAGCCGGGACAGGGGGAATTCACCCCACCACTTT. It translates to CASSRDRGNSPHHF.

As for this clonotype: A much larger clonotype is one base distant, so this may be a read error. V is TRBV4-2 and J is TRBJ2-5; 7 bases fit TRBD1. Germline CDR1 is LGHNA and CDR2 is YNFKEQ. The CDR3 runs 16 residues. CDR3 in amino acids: CASSQGLVDTGEIQYF. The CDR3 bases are TGTGCCAGCAGCCAAGGCCTCGTGGACACAGGGGAGATCCAGTACTTC.

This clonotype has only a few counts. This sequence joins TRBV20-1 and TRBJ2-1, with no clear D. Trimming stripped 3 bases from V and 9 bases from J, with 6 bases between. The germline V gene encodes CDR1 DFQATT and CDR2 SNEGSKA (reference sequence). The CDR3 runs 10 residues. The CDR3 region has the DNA TGCAGTGCTAGGATCGGTGAGCAGTTCTTC. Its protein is CSARIGEQFF.

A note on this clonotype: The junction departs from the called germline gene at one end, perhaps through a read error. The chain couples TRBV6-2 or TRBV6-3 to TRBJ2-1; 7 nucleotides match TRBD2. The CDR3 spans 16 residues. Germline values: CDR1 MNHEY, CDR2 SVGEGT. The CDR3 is CTSSYSMLTGGNEQFF. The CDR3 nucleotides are TGTACCAGCAGTTACTCGATGCTGACGGGGGGTAATGAGCAGTTCTTC.

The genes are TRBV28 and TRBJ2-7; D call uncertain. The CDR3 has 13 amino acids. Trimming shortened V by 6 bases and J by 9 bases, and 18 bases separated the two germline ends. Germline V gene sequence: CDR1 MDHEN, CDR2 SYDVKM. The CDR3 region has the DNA TGTGCCAGCAGCCCCGAGGTTAGCCGATTGCAGTACTTC. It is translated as CASSPEVSRLQYF.

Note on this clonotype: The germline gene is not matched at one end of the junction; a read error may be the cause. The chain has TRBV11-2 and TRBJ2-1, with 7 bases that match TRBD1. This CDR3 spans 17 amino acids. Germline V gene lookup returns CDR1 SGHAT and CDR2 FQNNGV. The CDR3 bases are TGTGCCAGGAGCTTAGCCCACGGACAGGAGTACAGGGGTGAGCAGTTCTTC. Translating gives CARSLAHGQEYRGEQFF.

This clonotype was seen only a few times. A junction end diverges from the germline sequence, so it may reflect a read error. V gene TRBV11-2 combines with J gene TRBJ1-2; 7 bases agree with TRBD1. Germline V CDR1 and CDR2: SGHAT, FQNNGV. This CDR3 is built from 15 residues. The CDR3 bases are TGTACCAGCACCTTAGAGGGGGCCAGTGGCAGTGGCTACACCTTC. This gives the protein CTSTLEGASGSGYTF.

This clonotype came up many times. The CDR3 spells CASSFPGTGGYTF. CDR3 nucleotides: TGTGCCAGCAGTTTTCCCGGGACAGGGGGCTACACCTTC. The V gene is TRBV12-3 or TRBV12-4, the J gene TRBJ1-2, with 9 bases identical to TRBD1. J gave up 8 bases and V 3 bases, and 4 bases lay outside the gene matches. The CDR3 runs to 13 residues.

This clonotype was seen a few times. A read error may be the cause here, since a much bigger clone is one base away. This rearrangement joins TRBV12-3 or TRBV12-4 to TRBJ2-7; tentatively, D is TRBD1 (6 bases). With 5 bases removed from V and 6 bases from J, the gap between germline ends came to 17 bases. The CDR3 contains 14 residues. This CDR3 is CASSIGTRGGEQYF. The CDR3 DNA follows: TGTGCCAGCAGTATCGGGACAAGGGGTGGCGAGCAGTACTTC.

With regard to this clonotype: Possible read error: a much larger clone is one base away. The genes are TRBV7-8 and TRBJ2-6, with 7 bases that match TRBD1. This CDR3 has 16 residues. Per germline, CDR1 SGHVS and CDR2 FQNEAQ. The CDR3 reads CARSFGTVSGANVLTF. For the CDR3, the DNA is TGTGCCAGGAGCTTCGGGACAGTTTCTGGGGCCAACGTCCTGACTTTC.

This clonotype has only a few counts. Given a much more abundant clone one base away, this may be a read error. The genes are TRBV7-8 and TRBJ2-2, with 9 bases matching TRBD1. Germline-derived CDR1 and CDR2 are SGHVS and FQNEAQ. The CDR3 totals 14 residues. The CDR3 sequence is CASSVRTGAGELLF. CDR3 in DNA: TGTGCCAGCAGCGTCCGGACAGGGGCCGGGGAGCTGCTTTTT.

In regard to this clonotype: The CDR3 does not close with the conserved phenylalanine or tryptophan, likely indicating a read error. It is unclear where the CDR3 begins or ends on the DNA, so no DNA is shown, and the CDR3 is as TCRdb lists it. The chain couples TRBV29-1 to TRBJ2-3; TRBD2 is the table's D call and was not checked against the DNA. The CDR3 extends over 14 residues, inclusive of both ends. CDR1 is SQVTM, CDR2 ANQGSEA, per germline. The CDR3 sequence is CSVERAEHTDTLYL.

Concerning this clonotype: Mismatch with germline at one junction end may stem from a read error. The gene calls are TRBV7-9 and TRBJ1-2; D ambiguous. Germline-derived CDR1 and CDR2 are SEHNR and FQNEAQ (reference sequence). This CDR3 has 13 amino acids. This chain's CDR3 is CASSLDEHYGYIF. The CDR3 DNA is TGTGCCAGCAGCTTAGACGAGCACTATGGCTACATCTTC.

CDR3 amino acids: CASGLVLRASAKNIQYF. CDR3 nucleotide sequence: TGTGCTAGTGGTTTGGTACTGAGGGCCTCGGCCAAAAACATTCAGTACTTC. J is TRBJ2-4 and V is TRBV12-5; the D gene is possibly TRBD2 (5 bases). Trimming removed 0 bases from V and 1 base from J, with 13 bases in between. The CDR3 is 17 amino acids. Per the germline V gene, CDR1 is LGHNT and CDR2 is FRNRAP.

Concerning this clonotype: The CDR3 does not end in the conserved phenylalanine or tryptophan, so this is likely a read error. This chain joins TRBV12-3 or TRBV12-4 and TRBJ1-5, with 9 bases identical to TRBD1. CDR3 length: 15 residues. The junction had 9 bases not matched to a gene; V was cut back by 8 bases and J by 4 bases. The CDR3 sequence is CASSMTGGRNQPQHL. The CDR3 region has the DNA TGTGCCAGCTCTATGACAGGGGGTCGTAATCAGCCCCAGCATCTT.

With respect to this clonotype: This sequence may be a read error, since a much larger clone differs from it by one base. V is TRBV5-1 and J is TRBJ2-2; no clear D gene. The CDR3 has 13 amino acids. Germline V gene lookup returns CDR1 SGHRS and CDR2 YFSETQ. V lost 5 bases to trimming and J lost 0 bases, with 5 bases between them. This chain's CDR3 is CASSETNTGELFF. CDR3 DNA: TGCGCCAGCAGTGAGACGAACACCGGGGAGCTGTTTTTT.

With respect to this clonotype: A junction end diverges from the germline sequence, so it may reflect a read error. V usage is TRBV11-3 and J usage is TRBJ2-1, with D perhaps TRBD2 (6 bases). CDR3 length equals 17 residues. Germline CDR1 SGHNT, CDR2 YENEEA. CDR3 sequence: CVSSLGWGEWGVDEQFF. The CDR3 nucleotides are TGTGTCAGCAGCTTAGGTTGGGGGGAGTGGGGTGTCGACGAGCAGTTCTTC.

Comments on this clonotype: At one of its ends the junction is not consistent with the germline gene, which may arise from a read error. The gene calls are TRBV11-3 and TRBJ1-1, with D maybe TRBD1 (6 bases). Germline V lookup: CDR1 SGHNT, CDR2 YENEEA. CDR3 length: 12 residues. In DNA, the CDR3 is TGTGCCAGTAGCTTTGGGGGCATTGAAGCTTTCTTT. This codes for CASSFGGIEAFF.